The T cell receptor (beta chain) under discussion was sequenced for a study of blood T cell repertoires in COVID-19. Study details: Acute and convalescent COVID-19 samples came from the United States, Italy and Spain.

Donors of Cohort 3 who recovered were those that had two negative PCRs, clearance, or symptom resolution. Libraries were prepared by immunoSEQ multiplex PCR; TCRdb keeps only in-frame clonotypes and omits some of them. This table holds approximately 310,000 clones, 75% to 90% found once. CDR1 is SEHNR and CDR2 is FQNEAQ in the germline V gene (reference sequence). The CDR3 contains 14 residues. Trimming stripped 2 bases from V and 1 base from J, with 9 bases between. The rearrangement joins TRBV7-9 to TRBJ2-7; D is uncertain. The sequenced material came from PBMCs or T cells enriched from blood (not recorded which). This clonotype was sampled from a man younger than 40 who had recovered from COVID-19. DNA for the CDR3: TGTGCCAGCAGCTTATCATCAGGTTCCTACGAGCAGTACTTC. Its translation is CASSLSSGSYEQYF.